These 29 T cell receptor beta chains were all obtained from the same sample, sequenced in a study of blood T cell repertoires in COVID-19. This table comes from immunoSEQ multiplex PCR, and its TCRdb copy is limited to in-frame clones, with some not included. Among 200,000 to 250,000 clones, roughly 85% were seen once, and the ten largest hold 4.5% to 6%. The sample taken for sequencing was peripheral blood. These receptors were collected from a middle-aged man with COVID-19, enrolled during active disease.

The chain recombines TRBV19 with TRBJ1-5; D is uncertain. Trimming took 5 bases from V and 5 from J, leaving 7 bases between them. The length of the CDR3 is 12 residues. Germline V CDR1 and CDR2: LNHDA, SQIVND (reference sequence). In nucleotides, the CDR3 is TGTGCCAGTAGTGCGTTTTATCAGCCCCAGCATTTT. Amino acid sequence: CASSAFYQPQHF.

This CDR3 is CASSLGRVETQYF. The CDR3 DNA reads TGTGCCAGCAGCTTAGGCAGGGTAGAGACCCAGTACTTC. The rearrangement links TRBV7-2 to TRBJ2-5, with D possibly being TRBD1 (5 bases). With 1 base removed from V and 4 bases from J, the gap between germline ends came to 7 bases. CDR3 length: 13 residues. Germline V lookup: CDR1 SGHTA, CDR2 FQGNSA.

The rearrangement links TRBV2 to TRBJ2-7; TRBD1 might be the D (5 bases). The length of the CDR3 is 13 residues. Per the germline V gene, CDR1 is SNHLY and CDR2 is FYNNEI. Trimming removed 5 bases from V and 3 bases from J, with 11 bases in between. The CDR3 sequence is CASSLQVIYEQYF. The CDR3 bases are TGTGCCAGCAGTCTACAGGTGATCTACGAGCAGTACTTC.

This sequence joins TRBV28 and TRBJ2-1; TRBD1 might be the D (6 bases). V was shortened by 2 bases and J by 3 bases, with 14 bases between the two germline ends. Germline loops: CDR1 MDHEN, CDR2 SYDVKM. The CDR3 consists of 16 residues. The CDR3 here is CASSLLRGTFYNEQFF. For the CDR3, the DNA is TGTGCCAGCAGTTTACTCCGTGGGACATTCTACAATGAGCAGTTCTTC.

V gene TRBV9 combines with J gene TRBJ1-2, with D unclear. V lost 0 bases and J lost 8, with 11 bases in between. The CDR3 has 13 amino acids. Germline values: CDR1 SGDLS, CDR2 YYNGEE. CDR3 amino acids: CASSVDPLRGYTF. The CDR3 nucleotides are TGTGCCAGCAGCGTAGATCCGCTGAGGGGCTACACCTTC.

The chain joins TRBV7-6 to TRBJ2-2, with 9 bases aligning to TRBD2. The CDR3 sequence is 20 residues long. After removal of 2 bases from V and 3 bases from J, the junction contained 16 bases not matched to a gene. The germline V gene encodes CDR1 SGHVS and CDR2 FNYEAQ. The CDR3 region is CASSLIKLAGIGWDTGELFF. CDR3 coding DNA: TGTGCCAGCAGCTTAATCAAGCTAGCGGGGATTGGTTGGGACACCGGGGAGCTGTTTTTT.

This rearrangement joins TRBV5-1 to TRBJ1-2; the match to TRBD1 covers 8 bases. The CDR3 runs to 18 residues. Germline CDR1 and CDR2: SGHRS and YFSETQ. The junction had 16 bases not matched to a gene; V was cut back by 4 bases and J by 2 bases. The CDR3 sequence: CASSRSNPDREENYGYTF. The CDR3 DNA follows: TGCGCCAGCAGCCGATCTAACCCGGACAGGGAAGAGAACTATGGCTACACCTTC. The complete variable domain, with remaining parts taken from reference TRBV5-1 and TRBJ1-2, reads KAGVTQTPRYLIKTRGQQVTLSCSPISGHRSVSWYQQTPGQGLQFLFEYFSETQRNKGNFPGRFSGRQFSNSRSEMNVSTLELGDSALYLCASSRSNPDREENYGYTFGSGTRLTVV.

This chain joins TRBV30 and TRBJ2-2, with no clear D. CDR1 and CDR2 from the germline V gene are GTSNPN and SVGIG (reference sequence). The V end lost 2 bases, the J end lost 6 bases, and 13 bases lay between the germline ends. The CDR3 is made up of 14 amino acids. The CDR3 loop is CAWSLGLDAGELFF. The CDR3 nucleotides read TGTGCCTGGAGTCTAGGCCTCGACGCCGGGGAGCTGTTTTTT. The whole variable domain, filled in from reference TRBV30 and TRBJ2-2, reads SQTIHQWPATLVQPVGSPLSLECTVEGTSNPNLYWYRQAAGRGLQLLFYSVGIGQISSEVPQNLSASRPQDRQFILSSKKLLLSDSGFYLCAWSLGLDAGELFFGEGSRLTVL.

The V gene is TRBV3-1 (or the pseudogene TRBV3-2), the J gene TRBJ1-1; D possibly corresponds to TRBD1 (5 bases). CDR3 length: 13 amino acids. V was pared by 5 bases and J by 4 bases, with 11 bases between. CDR1 is LGHDT, CDR2 YNNKEL, per germline (reference sequence). The CDR3 DNA reads TGTGCCAGCAGCTCGGGGGTAAGCACTGAAGCTTTCTTT. Translating gives CASSSGVSTEAFF.

The chain employs TRBV19 and TRBJ2-2, with unresolved D. The CDR3 covers 15 residues. The germline V and J ends were trimmed by 3 bases and 2 bases, with 10 bases remaining between them. CDR1 and CDR2 (germline): LNHDA, SQIVND (reference sequence). For the CDR3, the DNA is TGTGCCAGTAGTATCGCCCAACTTAACACCGGGGAGCTGTTTTTT. Amino acid sequence: CASSIAQLNTGELFF.

The chain combines TRBV24-1 with TRBJ2-1; 8 bases line up with TRBD1. J was trimmed by 2 bases and V by 3 bases; bases with no gene match: 5. There are 16 residues in the CDR3. Germline V CDR1 and CDR2: KGHDR, SFDVKD. Here the CDR3 DNA reads TGTGCCACCAGTGATCCCGACAGGGGAGCCTACAATGAGCAGTTCTTC. This translates into CATSDPDRGAYNEQFF.

The chain uses TRBV9 and TRBJ2-5; perhaps TRBD2 as D (6 bases). Trimming removed 4 bases at V and 1 base at J, with 11 bases between. CDR1 is SGDLS, CDR2 YYNGEE, per germline. This CDR3 region has 14 residues. The CDR3 is CASSPRDFQETQYF. Here the CDR3 DNA reads TGTGCCAGCAGCCCACGGGACTTCCAAGAGACCCAGTACTTC.

The chain combines TRBV5-4 with TRBJ2-7; D is unclear. Trimming removed 0 bases from V and 10 bases from J, with 14 bases in between. CDR3 length equals 13 residues. Germline lookup yields CDR1 SGHNT and CDR2 YYREEE (reference sequence). Here the CDR3 reads CASSLAGGDNQYF. The CDR3 region has the DNA TGTGCCAGCAGCTTGGCCGGTGGAGATAATCAGTACTTC.

The chain recombines TRBV5-1 with TRBJ2-7; D possibly corresponds to TRBD2 (6 bases). Looked up from germline, CDR1 is SGHRS and CDR2 is YFSETQ. With 4 bases removed from V and 6 bases from J, the gap between germline ends came to 14 bases. The CDR3 runs 13 residues. CDR3 nucleotides: TGCGCCAGCAGCCGGGGGACGGACTCCGAGCAGTACTTC. This sequence encodes CASSRGTDSEQYF.

The chain links TRBV4-1 to TRBJ2-1; a weak D match, TRBD2 (7 bases). V was pared by 4 bases and J by 15 bases, with 13 bases between. The CDR3 is 11 residues long. The germline CDR1 and CDR2 sequences are MGHRA and YSYEKL. CDR3 nucleotides: TGCGCCAGCAGCCGGGGAGGGGGGTCGTTCTTC. The encoded protein is CASSRGGGSFF.

The CDR3 DNA follows: TGCAGCGTTGGGGGCACGAACACTGAAGCTTTCTTT. Translating it yields CSVGGTNTEAFF. The chain has TRBV29-1 and TRBJ1-1; D perhaps matches TRBD1 (5 bases). This CDR3 is 12 amino acids long. CDR1 and CDR2 (germline): SQVTM, ANQGSEA. The germline V and J ends were trimmed by 4 bases and 1 base, with 7 bases remaining between them.

The gene calls are TRBV7-3 and TRBJ2-3; TRBD1 might be the D (5 bases). The germline V and J ends were trimmed by 5 bases and 6 bases, with 18 bases remaining between them. Per the germline V gene, CDR1 is SGHTA and CDR2 is FQGTGA. This CDR3 has 15 amino acids. The CDR3 loop is CASSPPGPPGDTQYF. In DNA form, the CDR3 reads TGTGCCAGCAGCCCCCCCGGGCCGCCAGGGGATACGCAGTATTTT. Variable domain in full (rest from reference TRBV7-3 and TRBJ2-3): GAGVSQTPSNKVTEKGKYVELRCDPISGHTALYWYRQSLGQGPEFLIYFQGTGAADDSGLPNDRFFAVRPEGSVSTLKIQRTERGDSAVYLCASSPPGPPGDTQYFGPGTRLTVL.

The chain combines TRBV9 with TRBJ2-1; D may be TRBD2 (5 bases). Per germline, CDR1 SGDLS and CDR2 YYNGEE. V lost 1 base to trimming and J lost 5 bases, with 10 bases between them. The CDR3 covers 14 residues. The CDR3 spells CASSVSAGNNEQFF. The CDR3 nucleotides read TGTGCCAGCAGCGTATCCGCCGGGAACAATGAGCAGTTCTTC.

The chain has TRBV5-1 and TRBJ2-3; D ambiguous. The V gene's germline CDR1 is SGHRS and CDR2 YFSETQ. The CDR3 consists of 15 residues. V shed 3 bases and J shed 1 base, with 12 bases lying between them. CDR3 in DNA: TGCGCCAGCAGCTCCGCCCCTCGGGGCACAGATACGCAGTATTTT. It is translated as CASSSAPRGTDTQYF.

The V gene is TRBV7-9, the J gene TRBJ2-1; D is unresolved. The CDR3 sequence is 16 residues long. V lost 1 base to trimming and J lost 4 bases, with 14 bases between them. CDR1 and CDR2 (germline): SEHNR, FQNEAQ (reference sequence). The CDR3 loop is CASSLGTNLGYNEQFF. For the CDR3, the DNA is TGTGCCAGCAGCTTAGGAACGAACCTCGGGTACAATGAGCAGTTCTTC. The complete variable domain, with remaining parts taken from reference TRBV7-9 and TRBJ2-1, reads DTGVSQNPRHKITKRGQNVTFRCDPISEHNRLYWYRQTLGQGPEFLTYFQNEAQLEKSRLLSDRFSAERPKGSFSTLEIQRTEQGDSAMYLCASSLGTNLGYNEQFFGPGTRLTVL.

The chain links TRBV19 to TRBJ2-3; perhaps TRBD2 as D (5 bases). Germline V gene lookup returns CDR1 LNHDA and CDR2 SQIVND (reference sequence). The CDR3 runs to 16 residues. Trimming stripped 0 bases from V and 4 bases from J, with 14 bases between. CDR3 sequence reads: CASSIDQYLEADTQYF. The CDR3 DNA follows: TGTGCCAGTAGTATAGATCAATACTTGGAGGCAGATACGCAGTATTTT. Based on the CDR3 plus reference TRBV19 and TRBJ2-3, the full variable domain is DGGITQSPKYLFRKEGQNVTLSCEQNLNHDAMYWYRQDPGQGLRLIYYSQIVNDFQKGDIAEGYSVSREKKESFPLTVTSAQKNPTAFYLCASSIDQYLEADTQYFGPGTRLTVL.

In the case of this clone: Being one base from a much bigger clone, this may be a read error. This CDR3 is also generated by other DNA sequences in the sample. The genes are TRBV6-1 and TRBJ2-7, with 8 bases lining up with TRBD1. The germline V gene encodes CDR1 MNHNS and CDR2 SASEGT. V trimming: 1 base; J trimming: 0 bases; junction bases outside the gene matches: 2. CDR3 length equals 15 residues. The DNA of the CDR3 is TGTGCCAGCAGTGAAGGAACAGGGGGCTCCTACGAGCAGTACTTC. Amino acid sequence: CASSEGTGGSYEQYF.

The CDR3 loop is CASSSPRDRRNTGELFF. Here the CDR3 DNA reads TGTGCCAGCAGCTCCCCCCGGGACAGGAGGAACACCGGGGAGCTGTTTTTT. The V call is TRBV11-2, the J call TRBJ2-2; 8 bases align to TRBD1. The germline CDR1 and CDR2 sequences are SGHAT and FQNNGV. This CDR3 is 17 amino acids long. The V gene end was trimmed by 4 bases and the J gene end by 1 base; junction bases not matched to a gene: 8.

V usage is TRBV5-4 and J usage is TRBJ2-5; no reliable D call. The CDR3 spans 12 residues. Trimming shortened V by 4 bases and J by 3 bases, and 7 bases separated the two germline ends. In germline, CDR1 is SGHNT, CDR2 YYREEE (reference sequence). CDR3 in amino acids: CASSLAKETQYF. The CDR3, as DNA: TGTGCCAGCAGCCTTGCGAAAGAGACCCAGTACTTC.

The V gene is TRBV9, the J gene TRBJ2-3; TRBD2 matches 7 bases. Trimming removed 3 bases from V and 3 bases from J; junction bases left unmatched: 10. Germline V CDR1 and CDR2: SGDLS, YYNGEE. The CDR3 sequence is 16 residues long. This CDR3 reads CASSALAGAGTDTQYF. The CDR3 DNA is TGTGCCAGCAGCGCCTTAGCGGGTGCTGGGACAGATACGCAGTATTTT.

A word on this clone: The same CDR3 can be traced to other DNA sequences in this sample. V is TRBV5-6 and J is TRBJ1-5; D gene ambiguous. Deletions cut 4 bases from V and 1 base from J, with 9 bases between. Germline V gene data show CDR1 as SGHDT and CDR2 as YYEEEE. The CDR3 is 14 amino acids. CDR3 DNA sequence: TGTGCCAGCAGCCTACGGGGAAGCAATCAGCCCCAGCATTTT. Translation gives CASSLRGSNQPQHF.

The CDR3 sequence: CASSRLAGYNEQFF. The CDR3 DNA is TGTGCCAGTAGTAGACTAGCAGGGTACAATGAGCAGTTCTTC. The gene calls are TRBV19 and TRBJ2-1; 7 nucleotides match TRBD2. V lost 4 bases and J lost 4; bases outside the gene matches: 4. Per the germline V gene, CDR1 is LNHDA and CDR2 is SQIVND (reference sequence). The CDR3 extends over 14 amino acids.

The rearrangement uses TRBV28 and TRBJ2-3; 7 bases fit TRBD2. The trim removed 4 bases at V and 1 base at J, leaving 11 bases unmatched. The germline V gene has CDR1 MDHEN and CDR2 SYDVKM. There are 17 residues in the CDR3. In nucleotides, the CDR3 is TGTGCCAGCAGTTCCCCATATCGGGGGGACCGCACAGATACGCAGTATTTT. It translates to CASSSPYRGDRTDTQYF.

The rearrangement links TRBV5-1 to TRBJ2-7; 8 bases map to TRBD1. CDR1 and CDR2 (germline): SGHRS, YFSETQ. The length of the CDR3 is 12 residues. V lost 2 bases to trimming and J lost 6 bases; unmatched junction nucleotides: 1. CDR3 nucleotides: TGCGCCAGCAGCTTCGACAGGGGCGAGCAGTACTTC. This codes for CASSFDRGEQYF.